This entry lists 22 T cell receptor beta chains sequenced from one sample in a study of cytomegalovirus exposure and HLA in healthy donors (dated by TCRdb to 2015 to 2018). The library relied on the immunoSEQ multiplex PCR assay. The multiplex PCR relied on a mix of 60 forward primers for TCR Vbeta segments and 13 reverse primers for TCR Jbeta segments. TCRdb mirrors the immuneACCESS table, restricted to in-frame sequences. Some clones are absent from its copies; in checked studies, under half trace to an unresolved V gene, and the reason for the others is unknown. Across this sample there are 120,000 or so clones, with roughly three fifths seen only once. The ten largest clones add up to approximately 1.4% of the sample. Sample: PBMCs. These receptors were collected from a man aged 18 to 30 in good health and CMV-seronegative.

This clone was detected only a few times. V usage is TRBV6-1 and J usage is TRBJ1-3; D is unresolved. Germline loops: CDR1 MNHNS, CDR2 SASEGT. V lost 8 bases to trimming and J lost 4 bases, with 12 bases between them. This CDR3 spans 13 amino acids. The CDR3 region is CASRVKEGNTIYF. CDR3 DNA: TGTGCCAGCCGGGTTAAAGAGGGAAACACCATATATTTT.

In this sample, this clone turned up a few times. The gene calls are TRBV6-1 and TRBJ2-7; 10 nucleotides match TRBD2. The V and J ends lost 4 bases and 2 bases, in that order; junction bases with no gene match: 11. This CDR3 is 17 amino acids long. In germline, CDR1 is MNHNS, CDR2 SASEGT. CDR3 loop: CASSVSGRQAPPYEQYF. The CDR3 DNA reads TGTGCCAGCAGTGTTAGCGGGAGGCAGGCGCCCCCCTACGAGCAGTACTTC.

This chain uses TRBV6-1 with TRBJ1-1; D ambiguous. CDR1 is MNHNS, CDR2 SASEGT, per germline. The CDR3 length is 13 residues. Trimming pared 2 bases from V and 1 base from J, leaving 5 bases between. CDR3 nucleotide sequence: TGTGCCAGCAGTGAATCGGGGAACACTGAAGCTTTCTTT. It is translated as CASSESGNTEAFF.

J is TRBJ1-2 and V is TRBV21-1; the DNA was not used to check the table's D call, TRBD1. TRBV21-1 counts as a pseudogene. The CDR3 is 15 residues long. For the CDR3, the DNA is TGTGCCAGCGAACTAACACCCGGGACATCGAGTGGCTACACCTTC. Encoded protein: CASELTPGTSSGYTF.

This chain uses TRBV27 with TRBJ1-5; D not certain. The CDR3 contains 15 residues. Between the trimmed V and J ends, which lost 3 bases and 4 bases, there was a span of 13 bases. The germline gives CDR1 MNHEY, CDR2 SMNVEV (reference sequence). CDR3 nucleotides: TGTGCCAGCAGTTTCGATGGTAAAACTAATCAGCCCCAGCATTTT. Its protein is CASSFDGKTNQPQHF.

V usage is TRBV15 and J usage is TRBJ1-1; 7 bases are shared with TRBD1. Germline V gene data show CDR1 as LNHNV and CDR2 as YYDKDF (reference sequence). This CDR3 is built from 15 residues. The J segment lost 4 bases and the V segment lost 3 bases, leaving 8 bases of the junction unmatched. The CDR3 reads CATSRAQTGSTEAFF. DNA of the CDR3: TGTGCCACCAGCAGGGCGCAGACAGGGTCCACTGAAGCTTTCTTT.

The genes are TRBV5-6 and TRBJ2-7; 8 nucleotides line up with TRBD2. The CDR3 extends over 15 amino acids. Per the germline V gene, CDR1 is SGHDT and CDR2 is YYEEEE. V gave up 1 base and J gave up 0 bases; unmatched junction bases: 3. CDR3 coding DNA: TGTGCCAGCAGCTTGCGGGGGGGCCTCTCCTACGAGCAGTACTTC. Encoded protein: CASSLRGGLSYEQYF.

The V call is TRBV28, the J call TRBJ1-2; D remains unclear. CDR3 size: 12 residues. The germline V gene has CDR1 MDHEN and CDR2 SYDVKM. Trimming stripped 6 bases from V and 4 bases from J, with 9 bases between. The chain's CDR3 is CASRAEVYGYTF. CDR3 DNA: TGTGCCAGCAGGGCGGAGGTCTATGGCTACACCTTC.

This rearrangement joins TRBV29-1 to TRBJ1-4; TRBD1 might be the D (5 bases). This CDR3 comprises 15 residues. Looked up from germline, CDR1 is SQVTM and CDR2 is ANQGSEA. Trimming removed 6 bases from V and 8 bases from J, with 22 bases in between. For the CDR3, the DNA is TGCAGCGTGGCCGCCCTTTGGTCATCAGGGGAAAAACTGTTTTTT. Translating it yields CSVAALWSSGEKLFF. The full variable domain, completed using reference TRBV29-1 and TRBJ1-4, is SAVISQKPSRDICQRGTSLTIQCQVDSQVTMMFWYRQQPGQSLTLIATANQGSEATYESGFVIDKFPISRPNLTFSTLTVSNMSPEDSSIYLCSVAALWSSGEKLFFGSGTQLSVL.

The chain is built from TRBV6-5 and TRBJ1-1, with 9 positions matching TRBD1. Germline V gene lookup returns CDR1 MNHEY and CDR2 SVGAGI. V lost 6 bases to trimming and J lost 4 bases; unmatched junction nucleotides: 6. This CDR3 has 14 amino acids. The CDR3 here is CASRRQGEVTEAFF. The CDR3 DNA reads as TGTGCCAGCAGACGACAGGGGGAGGTCACTGAAGCTTTCTTT.

This chain joins TRBV7-8 and TRBJ1-1; 7 nucleotides align to TRBD1. The CDR3 contains 14 residues. Per the germline V gene, CDR1 is SGHVS and CDR2 is FQNEAQ. Trimming took 3 bases from V and 2 from J; bases not matched to a gene: 3. The DNA of the CDR3 is TGTGCCAGCAGCTTTACAGGGGTTAACACTGAAGCTTTCTTT. Its translation: CASSFTGVNTEAFF.

The CDR3 spells CASSYSAGQSYEQYF. CDR3 nucleotide sequence: TGTGCCAGCAGTTACTCGGCAGGGCAGTCCTACGAGCAGTACTTC. The V gene is TRBV6-5, the J gene TRBJ2-7; possibly TRBD1 for D (5 bases). The CDR3 spans 15 residues. Looked up from germline, CDR1 is MNHEY and CDR2 is SVGAGI. V dropped 0 bases and J dropped 1 base, with 10 bases sitting between them.

CDR3 loop: CASSLAGGPSYEQYF. The CDR3 DNA reads TGTGCCAGCAGCTTGGCAGGGGGGCCCTCCTACGAGCAGTACTTC. This sequence joins TRBV5-6 and TRBJ2-7, with a weak D call TRBD1 (7 bases). V was shortened by 0 bases and J by 0 bases, with 10 bases between the two germline ends. Germline V gene data show CDR1 as SGHDT and CDR2 as YYEEEE. The CDR3 extends over 15 amino acids.

The rearrangement joins TRBV27 to TRBJ1-1, with TRBD1 as a possible D gene (6 bases). This CDR3 is 14 amino acids long. Deletions cut 5 bases from V and 1 base from J, with 11 bases between. Germline V gene sequence: CDR1 MNHEY, CDR2 SMNVEV (reference sequence). The CDR3 region is CASSVGQTNTEAFF. The DNA of the CDR3 is TGTGCCAGCAGTGTTGGACAGACGAACACTGAAGCTTTCTTT.

This chain joins TRBV7-9 and TRBJ2-1; TRBD2 agrees at 10 bases. The CDR3 is 15 amino acids. Germline V gene sequence: CDR1 SEHNR, CDR2 FQNEAQ (reference sequence). Trimming at V came to 5 bases and at J to 2 bases, leaving 3 bases not matched to a gene. CDR3 residues: CASSRTSGAYNEQFF. The CDR3 DNA reads as TGTGCCAGCAGCCGTACTAGCGGGGCCTACAATGAGCAGTTCTTC.

The chain employs TRBV6-5 and TRBJ2-2; D is perhaps TRBD1 (5 bases). Trimming shortened V by 0 bases and J by 2 bases, and 10 bases separated the two germline ends. This CDR3 is 16 amino acids long. Germline CDR1 is MNHEY and CDR2 is SVGAGI. CDR3 in DNA: TGTGCCAGCAGTTACTCATCAGGGATCAACACCGGGGAGCTGTTTTTT. The encoded protein is CASSYSSGINTGELFF.

This clone came up once. The chain carries TRBV6-1 and TRBJ2-1; D possibly corresponds to TRBD1 (6 bases). The CDR3 has 14 residues. Germline V gene lookup returns CDR1 MNHNS and CDR2 SASEGT. V was cut by 6 bases and J by 1 base, with 10 bases left in between. The CDR3 here is CASSQDSSYNEQFF. The CDR3 coding sequence is TGTGCCAGCAGCCAGGACAGTTCCTACAATGAGCAGTTCTTC.

This clone was seen only a few times. As DNA, the CDR3 is TGTGCCAGCAGCCCTAGCGGGGGGCCTTACAATGAGCAGTTCTTC. It is translated as CASSPSGGPYNEQFF. V and J are TRBV27 and TRBJ2-1, with 11 bases fitting TRBD2. This CDR3 contains 15 residues. Trimming cost V 6 bases and J 4 bases; bases outside gene matches: 5. From germline, CDR1 is MNHEY and CDR2 SMNVEV (reference sequence).

V gene TRBV15 combines with J gene TRBJ2-1, with a tentative D call TRBD2 (6 bases). V was shortened by 0 bases and J by 2 bases, with 8 bases between the two germline ends. Looked up from germline, CDR1 is LNHNV and CDR2 is YYDKDF (reference sequence). The CDR3 is made up of 15 amino acids. The CDR3 DNA sequence: TGTGCCACCAGCAGAGAGGGGGGTACCTACAATGAGCAGTTCTTC. Residues: CATSREGGTYNEQFF. Full variable domain (outside the CDR3, taken from reference TRBV15 and TRBJ2-1): DAMVIQNPRYQVTQFGKPVTLSCSQTLNHNVMYWYQQKSSQAPKLLFHYYDKDFNNEADTPDNFQSRRPNTSFCFLDIRSPGLGDTAMYLCATSREGGTYNEQFFGPGTRLTVL.

CDR3 coding DNA: TGTGCTCCCCGGGAGACCCAGTACTTC. Translation gives CAPRETQYF. The chain links TRBV28 to TRBJ2-5; D uncertain. The CDR3 extends over 9 amino acids. Germline V gene data show CDR1 as MDHEN and CDR2 as SYDVKM.

The chain couples TRBV13 to TRBJ1-2; 7 bases match TRBD1. V was clipped by 3 bases and J by 4 bases; unmatched bases: 8. Germline CDR1 is PRHDT and CDR2 is FYEKMQ (reference sequence). The length of the CDR3 is 15 residues. The chain's CDR3 is CASSLEGARGYGYTF. The DNA of the CDR3 is TGTGCCAGCAGCTTGGAGGGGGCCAGGGGCTATGGCTACACCTTC.

V usage is TRBV11-2 and J usage is TRBJ1-1; D gene ambiguous. CDR3 size: 13 residues. The germline V gene encodes CDR1 SGHAT and CDR2 FQNNGV. The ends were cut back, 2 bases at V and 5 bases at J, with 9 bases in the middle. CDR3 nucleotide sequence: TGTGCCAGCAGCTTATTGGGGAGGACTGAAGCTTTCTTT. This translates into CASSLLGRTEAFF.